The following is a T cell receptor (beta chain) sequence with its context. The V end lost 3 bases, the J end lost 0 bases, and 9 bases lay between the germline ends. CDR1 and CDR2 from the germline V gene are SGHTA and FQGNSA. CDR3 size: 14 residues. The entry originates in a study of spatial heterogeneity in lung cancer. Overall study: The donors were 72 patients with non-small cell lung cancer that was early-stage and untreated.

Time point of the sample: blood at routine non-recurrence follow-up after resection. TCRdb reanalysed the 5' RACE reads using MiXCR and keeps one entry per CDR3 protein. The profile shows about 94,000 distinct CDR3 sequences, 19% of them singletons. The sequenced sample was PBMCs, obtained at follow-up. The chain is built from TRBV7-2 and TRBJ2-7, with D unclear. The receptor was isolated from a male donor with early-stage non-small cell lung cancer. The CDR3 bases are TGTGCCAGCAGCTTTGTAAGAGGCTCCTACGAGCAGTACTTC. As protein: CASSFVRGSYEQYF.